A selection of T cell receptor beta chains follows, all from one sample in a study of blood T cells in healthy people across ages. One entry per CDR3 protein results from TCRdb running MiXCR on the 5' RACE reads. This sample has approximately 770,000 distinct CDR3 sequences, with 58% found just once. The sequenced sample was blood. The receptors were gathered from a man younger than 45 in good health. CDR3s include the opening cysteine and the closing phenylalanine or tryptophan. The order of the fields is J gene, V gene, D gene, clone size, CDR3 protein, CDR3 DNA. A D gene is named only where the DNA matches it firmly. Some rows mark clone size as missing; the rest say once, few, many or name a class of expanded clone.

j_gene: TRBJ2-3; v_gene: TRBV6-1; d_gene: TRBD2; abundance: -; CDR3aa: CASSNGRAGTDTQYF; CDR3nt: TGTGCCAGCAGTAACGGGAGGGCCGGCACAGATACGCAGTATTTT
j_gene: TRBJ2-4; v_gene: TRBV5-1; d_gene: TRBD1; abundance: -; CDR3aa: CASSWIQGQKNIQYF; CDR3nt: TGCGCCAGCAGCTGGATACAGGGGCAGAAAAACATTCAGTACTTC
j_gene: TRBJ2-7; v_gene: TRBV6-5; d_gene: TRBD2; abundance: -; CDR3aa: CASSVGRGNEQYF; CDR3nt: TGTGCCAGCAGCGTTGGGAGGGGTAACGAGCAGTACTTC
j_gene: TRBJ2-5; v_gene: TRBV12-3/TRBV12-4; d_gene: TRBD2; abundance: -; CDR3aa: CASSLESGRGETQYF; CDR3nt: TGTGCCAGCAGTTTAGAAAGCGGGAGGGGGGAGACCCAGTACTTC
j_gene: TRBJ2-1; v_gene: TRBV29-1; d_gene: -; abundance: few; CDR3aa: CSVGRWYNEQFF; CDR3nt: TGCAGCGTTGGACGATGGTACAATGAGCAGTTCTTC
j_gene: TRBJ1-1; v_gene: TRBV6-2/TRBV6-3; d_gene: -; abundance: -; CDR3aa: CASSDPDRTEAFF; CDR3nt: TGTGCCAGCAGCGACCCCGACAGGACTGAAGCTTTCTTT
j_gene: TRBJ2-5; v_gene: TRBV30; d_gene: -; abundance: -; CDR3aa: CAWSARSSLQETQYF; CDR3nt: TGTGCCTGGAGCGCTCGGTCCAGCCTACAAGAGACCCAGTACTTC
j_gene: TRBJ1-5; v_gene: TRBV6-1; d_gene: TRBD1; abundance: -; CDR3aa: CASSEGTGNSNQPQHF; CDR3nt: TGTGCCAGCAGTGAAGGGACAGGGAATAGCAATCAGCCCCAGCATTTT
j_gene: TRBJ1-1; v_gene: TRBV20-1; d_gene: -; abundance: -; CDR3aa: CSASPLIEWAEAFF; CDR3nt: TGCAGTGCTAGCCCCCTAATTGAGTGGGCTGAAGCTTTCTTT
j_gene: TRBJ2-7; v_gene: TRBV6-2/TRBV6-3; d_gene: -; abundance: few; CDR3aa: CASRHRVSTYEQYF; CDR3nt: TGTGCCAGCAGACACAGGGTGAGCACCTACGAGCAGTACTTC
j_gene: TRBJ1-3; v_gene: TRBV7-9; d_gene: -; abundance: -; CDR3aa: CASSLVSGNTIYF; CDR3nt: TGTGCCAGCAGCTTAGTCTCTGGAAACACCATATATTTT
j_gene: TRBJ2-7; v_gene: TRBV20-1; d_gene: -; abundance: -; CDR3aa: CSARDLSRDYEQYF; CDR3nt: TGCAGTGCTAGAGATCTTTCCCGGGACTACGAGCAGTACTTC
j_gene: TRBJ2-7; v_gene: TRBV7-2; d_gene: TRBD1; abundance: many; CDR3aa: CASSSQGALEQYF; CDR3nt: TGTGCCAGCAGCTCCCAGGGGGCGCTGGAGCAGTACTTC
j_gene: TRBJ2-7; v_gene: TRBV29-1; d_gene: TRBD2; abundance: -; CDR3aa: CSVEWEGHEQYF; CDR3nt: TGCAGCGTTGAGTGGGAGGGCCATGAGCAGTACTTC
j_gene: TRBJ2-5; v_gene: TRBV27; d_gene: -; abundance: few; CDR3aa: CASSLLLPGPGDKETQYF; CDR3nt: TGTGCCAGCAGTTTACTTCTCCCCGGGCCAGGGGACAAAGAGACCCAGTACTTC
j_gene: TRBJ2-2; v_gene: TRBV15; d_gene: -; abundance: once; CDR3aa: CATERSHTGELFF; CDR3nt: TGTGCCACGGAACGTTCTCACACCGGGGAGCTGTTTTTT
j_gene: TRBJ1-2; v_gene: TRBV12-3/TRBV12-4; d_gene: -; abundance: -; CDR3aa: CASSYQGGGYGYTF; CDR3nt: TGTGCCAGCAGTTATCAGGGTGGAGGCTATGGCTACACCTTC
j_gene: TRBJ1-2; v_gene: TRBV6-2/TRBV6-3; d_gene: -; abundance: -; CDR3aa: CASSYVRNYGYTF; CDR3nt: TGTGCCAGCAGTTACGTCCGTAACTATGGCTACACCTTC
j_gene: TRBJ2-1; v_gene: TRBV7-8; d_gene: -; abundance: -; CDR3aa: CASSQRWGGAGEQFF; CDR3nt: TGTGCCAGCAGCCAGCGCTGGGGCGGGGCCGGAGAGCAGTTCTTC
j_gene: TRBJ2-1; v_gene: TRBV28; d_gene: -; abundance: once; CDR3aa: CASSGAPGGNEQFF; CDR3nt: TGTGCCAGCAGTGGGGCCCCCGGAGGCAATGAGCAGTTCTTC
j_gene: TRBJ2-1; v_gene: TRBV18; d_gene: TRBD1; abundance: -; CDR3aa: CASSENRGNEQFF; CDR3nt: TGTGCCAGCTCAGAGAACAGGGGTAATGAGCAGTTCTTC
j_gene: TRBJ1-1; v_gene: TRBV27; d_gene: TRBD1; abundance: few; CDR3aa: CASSFRQGGKEAFF; CDR3nt: TGTGCCAGCAGTTTCCGACAGGGAGGAAAGGAGGCTTTCTTT
j_gene: TRBJ2-1; v_gene: TRBV24-1; d_gene: TRBD1; abundance: -; CDR3aa: CATSGDALGTGAYNEQFF; CDR3nt: TGTGCCACCAGTGGGGACGCCCTCGGGACAGGGGCCTACAATGAGCAGTTCTTC